The rows below give T cell receptor beta chains drawn from one sample of a study of PD-L1 blockade in urothelial cancer. The repertoire was sequenced with immunoSEQ multiplex PCR; TCRdb's copy has only in-frame clones and lacks some. The sample includes 32,000 or so clones, over 75% seen only once; the top ten take around a sixth. The material sequenced was PBMCs, taken around atezolizumab (anti-PD-L1) treatment. The receptors derive from a man aged 55 to 70 with urothelial cancer. CDR3s include the opening cysteine and the closing phenylalanine or tryptophan. A D gene is named only where the DNA matches it firmly. Clone size is shown for a subset of rows, as once, few, many or a class of expanded clone.

>NA|TRBD1|TRBJ2-1|TRBV9
TGTGCCAGCAGCGTAGCCCGGACAGGGATAAACAATGAGCAGTTCTTC
CASSVARTGINNEQFF
>NA|TRBD1|TRBJ2-7|TRBV18
TGTGCCAGCTCACTCACCGGGACAGGCTACGAGCAGTACTTC
CASSLTGTGYEQYF
>NA|TRBD1|TRBJ1-5|TRBV6-1
TGTGCCAGCAGTGACGTAGGGGGCCTAGGGGGACAGCCCCAGCATTTT
CASSDVGGLGGQPQHF
>NA|NA|TRBJ2-7|TRBV11-2
TGTGCCAGCAGCTTAGCAAACGAGCAGTACTTC
CASSLANEQYF
>once|TRBD2|TRBJ2-2|TRBV28
TGTGCCAGCAGCAATGCAGCGGGGGAAACGAACACCGGGGAGCTGTTTTTT
CASSNAAGETNTGELFF
>NA|TRBD1|TRBJ1-1|TRBV29-1
TGCAGCGTCCGGGACAGGGGGACTGAAGCTTTCTTT
CSVRDRGTEAFF
>NA|TRBD1|TRBJ2-7|TRBV7-3
TGTGCCAGCAGCTTAGGGACAGGATACGAGCAGTACTTC
CASSLGTGYEQYF
>few|TRBD2|TRBJ2-7|TRBV27
TGTGCCAGCAGTCCGACTAGCGGAAACTACGAGCAGTACTTC
CASSPTSGNYEQYF
>NA|TRBD1|TRBJ1-2|TRBV29-1
TGCAGCGTTGCACCCAGCCCGACAGGGTTCAGGGGCTACACCTTC
CSVAPSPTGFRGYTF
>few|TRBD1|TRBJ1-4|TRBV18
TGTGCCAGCTCACCGCTTAAACAGGGGGGTGAAAAACTGTTTTTT
CASSPLKQGGEKLFF
>NA|NA|TRBJ1-5|TRBV27
TGTGCCAGCAGTTTCTCGACAGGCCCCAATCAGCCCCAGCATTTT
CASSFSTGPNQPQHF
>NA|NA|TRBJ1-6|TRBV7-8
TGTGCCAGCAGCTTAGTGACAGGAGCTAATTCACCCCTCCACTTT
CASSLVTGANSPLHF
>NA|TRBD2|TRBJ2-7|TRBV29-1
TGCAGCGTTGAGGGGGGGCTAGCGGGAGTCTCCTACGAGCAGTACTTC
CSVEGGLAGVSYEQYF
>once|NA|TRBJ1-6|TRBV9
TGTGCCAGCAGCGTAGACCCAGGGACAATTAATTCACCCCTCCACTTT
CASSVDPGTINSPLHF